These 13 T cell receptor beta chains share one sample of origin, sequenced in a study of neurological immune-mediated disorders. TCRdb ran MiXCR on the 5' RACE reads and lists one entry per CDR3 protein. The repertoire holds 80,000 to 85,000 distinct CDR3 sequences, with 2.6% as singletons. The specimen was PBMCs. The receptor set was obtained from a woman aged 30 to 39 with multiple sclerosis.

In this sample, this clonotype turned up many times. The rearrangement joins TRBV30 to TRBJ1-6, with a possible D match to TRBD1 (6 bases). The germline CDR1 and CDR2 sequences are GTSNPN and SVGIG (reference sequence). V gave up 4 bases and J gave up 7 bases, with 8 bases separating them. This CDR3 comprises 12 residues. This chain's CDR3 is CAWNRVNSPLHF. In DNA form, the CDR3 reads TGTGCCTGGAACAGGGTCAATTCACCCCTCCACTTT.

This clonotype was observed at least ten times. CDR3 in DNA: TGCGCCAGCAGCCCTGGCCCATCGCTTAGGGGCGAGCAGTACTTC. Residues: CASSPGPSLRGEQYF. This chain connects TRBV4-3 to TRBJ2-7; TRBD1 might be the D (5 bases). V was clipped by 4 bases and J by 6 bases, with 19 bases between them. The CDR3 extends over 15 amino acids. CDR1 is LGHNA, CDR2 YSLEER, per germline.

This clonotype occurred many times. The V and J genes are TRBV5-1 and TRBJ2-1, with 8 positions matching TRBD2. V dropped 6 bases and J dropped 4; count of bases not matched to a gene: 9. The CDR3 loop spans 15 amino acids. CDR1 and CDR2 (germline): SGHRS, YFSETQ. This CDR3 is CASTRGIAGYNEQFF. CDR3 nucleotide sequence: TGCGCCAGCACCCGCGGGATAGCGGGGTACAATGAGCAGTTCTTC.

This clonotype was seen ten or more times. The chain is built from TRBV7-2 and TRBJ2-5; possible D gene TRBD2, 6 bases. V lost 5 bases and J 5 bases, leaving 21 bases between the germline ends. CDR1 and CDR2 (germline): SGHTA, FQGNSA. The CDR3 runs 16 residues. CDR3 coding DNA: TGTGCCAGCAGCGAGCTCGCCGGAGGGCCGCTGGAGACCCAGTACTTC. This encodes CASSELAGGPLETQYF.

This clonotype was counted at least ten times. The genes are TRBV12-3 or TRBV12-4 and TRBJ2-1; D call uncertain. Trimming left V 1 base short and J 0 bases short, with 7 bases between. The CDR3 extends over 15 amino acids. CDR3 bases: TGTGCCAGCAGTTTAGAAGCGAGCTCCTACAATGAGCAGTTCTTC. Amino acids: CASSLEASSYNEQFF.

This clonotype was recorded at least ten times. The chain is built from TRBV5-1 and TRBJ2-7, with D unclear. This CDR3 contains 14 residues. V lost 4 bases to trimming and J lost 4 bases, with 15 bases between them. Per the germline V gene, CDR1 is SGHRS and CDR2 is YFSETQ. CDR3 DNA: TGCGCCAGCAGCGCCCGTCGGGTCGATTACGAGCAGTACTTC. Translation: CASSARRVDYEQYF.

At least ten counts were recorded for this clonotype. V is TRBV20-1 and J is TRBJ2-1, with D uncertain. In germline, CDR1 is DFQATT, CDR2 SNEGSKA (reference sequence). The V end lost 3 bases, the J end lost 10 bases, and 16 bases lay between the germline ends. The CDR3 runs 13 residues. The CDR3 loop is CSARDPPYVEQFF. DNA of the CDR3: TGCAGTGCTAGGGACCCCCCTTATGTGGAGCAGTTCTTC.

This clonotype occurred many times. The rearrangement joins TRBV6-2 or TRBV6-3 to TRBJ2-1, with 11 bases matching TRBD2. CDR3 length: 16 amino acids. Germline assignment: CDR1 MNHEY and CDR2 SVGEGT. J gave up 7 bases and V 6 bases, and 11 bases lay outside the gene matches. The CDR3 spells CASRPGHSGRANEQFF. The CDR3 DNA is TGTGCCAGCAGGCCCGGACATAGCGGGAGGGCAAATGAGCAGTTCTTC.

Ten or more counts support this clonotype. The rearrangement joins TRBV20-1 to TRBJ2-1, with 11 bases identical to TRBD2. The CDR3 runs 16 residues. J was trimmed by 4 bases and V by 1 base; bases with no gene match: 6. Germline CDR1 is DFQATT and CDR2 is SNEGSKA (reference sequence). CDR3 sequence (DNA): TGCAGTGCTAGAGTACGACTAGCGGGGAAATACAATGAGCAGTTCTTC. Translation: CSARVRLAGKYNEQFF.

This clonotype was recorded at least ten times. V usage is TRBV5-1 and J usage is TRBJ2-1, with 9 bases aligning to TRBD2. Germline V gene data show CDR1 as SGHRS and CDR2 as YFSETQ. Trimming took 4 bases from V and 8 from J; bases not matched to a gene: 10. This CDR3 region has 15 residues. The CDR3 loop reads CASSLSGRNSDEQFF. DNA of the CDR3: TGCGCCAGCAGCCTAAGCGGGAGGAACTCGGATGAGCAGTTCTTC.

Ten or more counts support this clonotype. This chain connects TRBV7-6 to TRBJ2-5; D not resolved. Per the germline V gene, CDR1 is SGHVS and CDR2 is FNYEAQ. Trimming took off 0 bases at V and 4 bases at J, with 3 bases between the two ends. CDR3 length: 12 amino acids. The CDR3 loop is CASSLATETQYF. The CDR3 DNA reads TGTGCCAGCAGCTTAGCTACAGAGACCCAGTACTTC. The full variable domain, its missing parts supplied by reference TRBV7-6 and TRBJ2-5, is GAGVSQSPRYKVTKRGQDVALRCDPISGHVSLYWYRQALGQGPEFLTYFNYEAQQDKSGLPNDRFSAERPEGSISTLTIQRTEQRDSAMYRCASSLATETQYFGPGTRLLVL.

This clonotype was found many times. The chain carries TRBV3-1 and TRBJ2-1; 8 bases are a match to TRBD2. This CDR3 has 15 amino acids. Germline V lookup: CDR1 LGHDT, CDR2 YNNKEL (reference sequence). V lost 4 bases, J lost 3 bases, and 5 bases stayed unmatched. This CDR3 is CASSPRTSSYNEQFF. CDR3 DNA sequence: TGTGCCAGCAGCCCCCGGACTAGCAGCTACAATGAGCAGTTCTTC.

This clonotype has ten or more counts. The rearrangement joins TRBV12-3 or TRBV12-4 to TRBJ2-3; D gene uncertain. This CDR3 spans 12 amino acids. Trimming removed 3 bases from V and 6 bases from J, with 7 bases in between. In DNA form, the CDR3 reads TGTGCCAGCAGTTTTAGAGTGGATACGCAGTATTTT. Translation gives CASSFRVDTQYF.